One sample yielded the 20 T cell receptor beta chains listed below, sequenced in a study of lung T cells in sarcoidosis with Löfgren's syndrome. TCRdb reprocessed the reads with MiXCR, giving one entry per CDR3 protein. The sample consists of 9,300 or so distinct CDR3 sequences, just under 20% of them appearing once. Input material: CD4+ T cells from bronchoalveolar lavage. All receptors come from a human donor with sarcoidosis (Löfgren's syndrome or another form), or a control subject (not recorded which).

This clonotype was detected ten times or more. The V call is TRBV6-1, the J call TRBJ2-7; 8 bases map to TRBD1. V was pared by 4 bases and J by 6 bases, with 5 bases of the junction left unmatched. This CDR3 has 13 residues. In germline, CDR1 is MNHNS, CDR2 SASEGT. In nucleotides, the CDR3 is TGTGCCAGCAGTGGTCAGGGGGCGGTCGAGCAGTACTTC. Its translation: CASSGQGAVEQYF.

There are a few counts of this clonotype. The genes are TRBV6-1 and TRBJ2-5; TRBD2 matches at 9 bases. The germline gives CDR1 MNHNS, CDR2 SASEGT. This CDR3 region has 15 residues. V was clipped by 6 bases and J by 3 bases; unmatched bases: 8. The CDR3 DNA is TGTGCCAGCAGCGGAGGAGCGGGGGGTGAAGAGACCCAGTACTTC. The encoded protein is CASSGGAGGEETQYF.

Judged by abundance, this clonotype is medium-sized. The CDR3 spells CASSLNGLNTEAFF. CDR3 coding DNA: TGTGCCAGCAGCTTAAACGGGTTGAACACTGAAGCTTTCTTT. The V gene is TRBV7-6, the J gene TRBJ1-1, with D unclear. The CDR3 has 14 amino acids. Germline-derived CDR1 and CDR2 are SGHVS and FNYEAQ. V lost 2 bases and J lost 0, with 7 bases in between.

This clonotype has only a few counts. The gene calls are TRBV5-8 and TRBJ2-1, with TRBD2 matching 9 bases. The CDR3 length is 15 residues. V dropped 3 bases and J dropped 2; count of bases not matched to a gene: 3. Germline V gene lookup returns CDR1 SGHTS and CDR2 YDEGEE. The CDR3 bases are TGTGCCAGCAGCTACGGACTAGCGCCCTACAATGAGCAGTTCTTC. Protein: CASSYGLAPYNEQFF.

Comment on this clonotype: The junction shows a germline mismatch at one end, possibly a read error. The genes are TRBV20-1 and TRBJ1-6, with TRBD1 as a possible D gene (6 bases). Germline V gene data show CDR1 as DFQATT and CDR2 as SNEGSKA (reference sequence). The length of the CDR3 is 14 residues. The DNA of the CDR3 is TGCAGTTCTAGCAGGGGTATTGTTAACTCACCCCTCCACTTT. Protein sequence: CSSSRGIVNSPLHF.

This chain links TRBV27 with TRBJ1-3, with TRBD1 as a possible D gene (6 bases). Germline CDR1 is MNHEY and CDR2 is SMNVEV (reference sequence). With 4 bases removed from V and 0 bases from J, the gap between germline ends came to 13 bases. The CDR3 spans 16 residues. The CDR3 reads CASSSGVGYSGNTIYF. The CDR3, as DNA: TGTGCCAGCAGTTCAGGGGTGGGTTACTCTGGAAACACCATATATTTT.

About this clonotype itself: This may be a read error, as it is one base from a much larger clone. The chain carries TRBV6-2 or TRBV6-3 and TRBJ1-1; D unresolved. CDR3 size: 14 residues. Looked up from germline, CDR1 is MNHEY and CDR2 is SVGEGT. As DNA, the CDR3 is TGTGCCGGCAGTTACACGGGCGGAGACACTGGAGCTTTCTTT. This codes for CAGSYTGGDTGAFF.

This clonotype showed up many times. The chain uses TRBV12-3 or TRBV12-4 and TRBJ1-3, with D uncertain. V dropped 6 bases and J dropped 1 base, with 10 bases sitting between them. CDR3 length: 14 residues. The CDR3 region is CASRERWSGNTIYF. The CDR3 DNA is TGTGCCAGCAGGGAGCGCTGGTCTGGAAACACCATATATTTT.

This clonotype is categorized as medium-sized. The V and J genes are TRBV11-2 and TRBJ2-3, with 8 nucleotides matching TRBD2. This CDR3 is 16 amino acids long. Germline-derived CDR1 and CDR2 are SGHAT and FQNNGV. With V trimmed by 1 base and J by 0 bases, 3 bases remained unmatched. The CDR3 DNA reads TGTGCCAGCAGCTTAGGCGGGGGGCCTAGCACAGATACGCAGTATTTT. Protein sequence: CASSLGGGPSTDTQYF.

This clonotype was counted many times. J is TRBJ1-2 and V is TRBV6-1; 8 nucleotides line up with TRBD1. CDR3 size: 14 residues. Per germline, CDR1 MNHNS and CDR2 SASEGT. V lost 6 bases and J lost 2; bases outside the gene matches: 5. CDR3 DNA sequence: TGTGCCAGCAGGGTTACAGGGGGAAACTATGGCTACACCTTC. Translation: CASRVTGGNYGYTF.

Details on this clonotype: The conserved phenylalanine or tryptophan is not found at the CDR3 terminus, so this likely reflects a read error. This sequence joins TRBV6-1 and TRBJ2-1; D is unresolved. Per the germline V gene, CDR1 is MNHNS and CDR2 is SASEGT. The CDR3 has 13 amino acids. DNA of the CDR3: TGTGCCAGCAGTGAAGGCCCCTACGATGAGCAGTTCCTC. Translating gives CASSEGPYDEQFL.

This clonotype is labeled as medium-sized (0.01 to 0.1%). The chain employs TRBV7-3 and TRBJ2-3; the match to TRBD2 covers 8 bases. This CDR3 is built from 16 residues. V trimming: 1 base; J trimming: 4 bases; junction bases outside the gene matches: 7. Germline assignment: CDR1 SGHTA and CDR2 FQGTGA. The CDR3 reads CASSLIAGGRADTQYF. The DNA for the CDR3 is TGTGCCAGCAGCTTAATCGCGGGGGGCCGGGCAGATACGCAGTATTTT.

About this clonotype: This clone may be a read error of a much larger clone one base away. The chain combines TRBV5-8 with TRBJ2-3; TRBD2 agrees at 10 bases. CDR3 length: 15 amino acids. With 6 bases clipped from V and 5 bases from J, the junction kept 9 bases outside the gene matches. Germline values: CDR1 SGHTS, CDR2 YDEGEE. CDR3 bases: TGTGCCAGCAATTGGCTAGCGGGGGCGGGAGATACGCAGTATTTT. This translates into CASNWLAGAGDTQYF.

This clonotype is large by share. The V and J genes are TRBV28 and TRBJ1-5, with D perhaps TRBD1 (6 bases). With 3 bases removed from V and 1 base from J, the gap between germline ends came to 10 bases. The CDR3 is 15 residues long. Germline loops: CDR1 MDHEN, CDR2 SYDVKM. In DNA, the CDR3 is TGTGCCAGCAGTTTGGACAGAGTAAGCAATCAGCCCCAGCATTTT. Amino acids: CASSLDRVSNQPQHF.

This clonotype was seen repeatedly, ten times or more. This chain links TRBV20-1 with TRBJ1-5, with 7 nucleotides matching TRBD1. CDR1 is DFQATT, CDR2 SNEGSKA, per germline (reference sequence). Losses at the gene ends were 6 bases for V and 2 bases for J; bases not matched to a gene: 4. The CDR3 loop spans 13 amino acids. In DNA form, the CDR3 reads TGCAGTGCCACCACAGGGGGCAATCAGCCCCAGCATTTT. It yields the protein CSATTGGNQPQHF.

With regard to this clonotype: A much larger clone is a single base away; this may be a read error. The rearrangement joins TRBV5-5 to TRBJ2-7; D not resolved. V gave up 5 bases and J gave up 6 bases, with 12 bases separating them. Looked up from germline, CDR1 is SGHKS and CDR2 is YYEKEE (reference sequence). The CDR3 runs to 12 residues. As DNA, the CDR3 is TGTGCCAGCAGTTTCACTGGGCTCGAGCAGTACTTC. This encodes CASSFTGLEQYF.

This clonotype was seen many times. V usage is TRBV6-1 and J usage is TRBJ2-7, with D tentatively TRBD2 (6 bases). V shed 2 bases and J shed 1 base, with 9 bases lying between them. Germline V gives CDR1 MNHNS, CDR2 SASEGT. The CDR3 is made up of 14 amino acids. The CDR3 sequence is CASSERGLSYEQYF. Written as DNA, the CDR3 is TGTGCCAGCAGTGAACGGGGACTTTCCTACGAGCAGTACTTC.

This clonotype has just a few counts. This chain uses TRBV5-1 with TRBJ2-7, with 8 bases that match TRBD2. The germline gives CDR1 SGHRS, CDR2 YFSETQ. The CDR3 extends over 15 amino acids. Trimming at V came to 3 bases and at J to 3 bases, leaving 8 bases not matched to a gene. The CDR3 here is CASSSGGGSSYEQYF. The CDR3 DNA follows: TGCGCCAGCAGCTCGGGGGGGGGCTCGAGCTACGAGCAGTACTTC.

With respect to this clonotype: The conserved phenylalanine or tryptophan is not found at the CDR3 terminus, so this likely reflects a read error. No DNA is shown, since the ends of the CDR3 on it are uncertain; the CDR3 is the one TCRdb lists. V is TRBV28 and J is TRBJ1-2; the DNA was not used to check the table's D call, TRBD1. The CDR3 has 12 amino acids, counting both end residues. CDR1 is MDHEN, CDR2 SYDVKM, per germline. CDR3 sequence reads: CASQTGISGCTL.

In its sample, this clonotype ranks as medium-sized. The rearrangement links TRBV28 to TRBJ2-1, with TRBD2 identical over 7 bases. The length of the CDR3 is 16 residues. The J segment lost 2 bases and the V segment lost 6 bases, leaving 10 bases of the junction unmatched. Looked up from germline, CDR1 is MDHEN and CDR2 is SYDVKM. As DNA, the CDR3 is TGTGCCAGCAGGTCCACCCGACTAGCTGCCTACAATGAGCAGTTCTTC. Its translation: CASRSTRLAAYNEQFF.